Listed below are T cell receptor beta chains from one sample, sequenced in a study of T cell changes during pregnancy in multiple sclerosis. Using immunoSEQ multiplex PCR, the repertoire was profiled, and TCRdb retains in-frame clones only, with some absent. The repertoire holds roughly 110,000 clones, with 85% to 95% as singletons. The specimen comprised peripheral blood, sampled after pregnancy. These receptors originate from a female donor with multiple sclerosis, enrolled in a pregnancy study. Both conserved end residues are part of each CDR3. Each record gives: V gene, J gene, D gene, clone size, CDR3 protein, CDR3 DNA. A D gene is named only where the DNA matches it firmly. Not every row has a clone size; where given, it reads once, few, many or a size class.

TRBV7-2	TRBJ2-1	TRBD2	NA	CASSLLGLAFANEQFF	TGTGCCAGCAGCTTATTGGGACTAGCGTTTGCTAATGAGCAGTTCTTC
TRBV5-6	TRBJ1-1	NA	NA	CASSLFVLRNTEAFF	TGTGCCAGCAGCTTGTTTGTGTTGAGGAACACTGAAGCTTTCTTT
TRBV5-4	TRBJ2-6	NA	NA	CASSLGVFSGANVLTF	TGTGCCAGCAGCTTGGGAGTTTTCTCTGGGGCCAACGTCCTGACTTTC
TRBV29-1	TRBJ2-7	TRBD2	NA	CSVALGGGEQYF	TGCAGCGTTGCACTTGGGGGGGGCGAGCAGTACTTC
TRBV7-9	TRBJ2-1	NA	once	CASSSPLRQNNNEQFF	TGTGCCAGCAGCTCCCCCCTTCGACAGAACAACAATGAGCAGTTCTTC
TRBV6-5	TRBJ1-5	TRBD1	NA	CASSQGVHQPQHF	TGTGCCAGCAGTCAGGGGGTTCATCAGCCCCAGCATTTT
TRBV11-2	TRBJ1-5	NA	NA	CASSPSGAGQPQHF	TGTGCCAGCAGCCCCTCAGGGGCAGGACAGCCCCAGCATTTT
TRBV18	TRBJ2-6	NA	NA	CASSPAGANVLTF	TGTGCCAGCTCACCCGCTGGGGCCAACGTCCTGACTTTC
TRBV5-4	TRBJ2-3	NA	NA	CASSTSEARYTDTQYF	TGTGCCAGCAGCACGTCAGAGGCTCGTTACACAGATACGCAGTATTTT
TRBV18	TRBJ2-7	TRBD2	NA	CASSREGEGYEQYF	TGTGCCAGCTCACGGGAGGGAGAGGGCTACGAGCAGTACTTC
TRBV15	TRBJ2-3	NA	NA	CATSGPRTSSTDTQYF	TGTGCCACCAGCGGTCCCAGGACTTCTAGCACAGATACGCAGTATTTT
TRBV27	TRBJ2-7	NA	NA	CASSLGVYGSYEQYF	TGTGCCAGCAGTCTTGGAGTCTATGGCTCCTACGAGCAGTACTTC
TRBV6-1	TRBJ1-1	NA	NA	CASSLLNTEAFF	TGTGCCAGCAGTCTACTGAACACTGAAGCTTTCTTT
TRBV6-6	TRBJ1-4	TRBD1	NA	CASTLGQGRGEKLFF	TGTGCCAGCACCCTCGGACAGGGCAGAGGGGAAAAACTGTTTTTT
TRBV7-9	TRBJ2-3	TRBD2	NA	CASSSRLAGDTQYF	TGTGCCAGCAGCTCCAGACTAGCGGGAGATACGCAGTATTTT
TRBV11-2	TRBJ2-7	NA	NA	CASSSTRSHYEQYF	TGTGCCAGCAGTTCGACTAGATCCCACTACGAGCAGTACTTC
TRBV2	TRBJ1-1	TRBD1	few	CASRGTGKNTEAFF	TGTGCCAGCAGAGGGACAGGAAAGAACACTGAAGCTTTCTTT
TRBV28	TRBJ2-5	NA	NA	CASSPHSGVPVTQYF	TGTGCCAGCAGTCCTCACTCAGGGGTACCGGTGACCCAGTACTTC
TRBV19	TRBJ2-1	NA	NA	CASSRGGLINNEQFF	TGTGCCAGTAGTAGGGGGGGGCTGATAAACAATGAGCAGTTCTTC
TRBV5-1	TRBJ1-4	TRBD1	NA	CASSLGQGDEKLFF	TGCGCCAGCAGCTTGGGACAGGGGGACGAAAAACTGTTTTTT
TRBV9	TRBJ2-5	TRBD2	once	CASSDSGTQETQYF	TGTGCCAGCAGCGATAGCGGGACGCAAGAGACCCAGTACTTC
TRBV5-1	TRBJ2-7	TRBD1	NA	CASRQGQSYEQYF	TGCGCCAGCCGCCAGGGACAGTCCTACGAGCAGTACTTC
TRBV28	TRBJ1-5	NA	NA	CASSFSRQGSNQPQHF	TGTGCCAGCAGTTTTTCCCGTCAGGGTAGCAATCAGCCCCAGCATTTT
TRBV5-6	TRBJ2-5	TRBD1	NA	CASSLADRRQETQYF	TGTGCCAGCAGCTTGGCGGACAGGAGGCAAGAGACCCAGTACTTC
TRBV2	TRBJ2-7	TRBD1	once	CASGRDRDDYEQYF	TGTGCCAGCGGAAGGGACAGGGATGACTACGAGCAGTACTTC
TRBV7-9	TRBJ1-1	TRBD1	NA	CASSGQGAFMNTEAFF	TGTGCCAGCAGTGGACAGGGAGCTTTCATGAACACTGAAGCTTTCTTT
TRBV7-3	TRBJ1-5	NA	NA	CASSLFRDQPQHF	TGTGCCAGCAGCTTATTTCGAGATCAGCCCCAGCATTTT
TRBV19	TRBJ2-1	NA	NA	CASSSSVSSYNEQFF	TGTGCCAGTAGTAGTAGCGTGAGCTCCTACAATGAGCAGTTCTTC
TRBV6-5	TRBJ2-5	TRBD2	NA	CASSYTGGTQYF	TGTGCCAGCAGTTACACGGGGGGGACCCAGTACTTC
TRBV2	TRBJ1-1	NA	NA	CASSQGFGTEAFF	TGTGCCAGCAGCCAGGGGTTTGGGACTGAAGCTTTCTTT
TRBV19	TRBJ1-2	NA	NA	CASSIRLRGGYTF	TGTGCCAGTAGTATTCGGTTGAGGGGGGGCTACACCTTC
TRBV9	TRBJ2-7	TRBD2	NA	CASSLSGNSYEQYF	TGTGCCAGCAGCCTTAGCGGGAACTCCTACGAGCAGTACTTC
TRBV5-1	TRBJ2-4	NA	NA	CASSMGHRGGNIQYF	TGCGCCAGCAGCATGGGACACCGAGGGGGAAACATTCAGTACTTC
TRBV30	TRBJ1-5	NA	NA	CAWSVASNQPQHF	TGTGCCTGGAGTGTAGCAAGCAATCAGCCCCAGCATTTT
TRBV27	TRBJ2-1	TRBD1	NA	CASSLEQGSYNEQFF	TGTGCCAGCAGTTTAGAACAGGGGTCCTACAATGAGCAGTTCTTC
TRBV5-4	TRBJ1-1	NA	NA	CASSLPGFGSTEAFF	TGTGCCAGCAGCTTACCAGGGTTCGGGAGCACTGAAGCTTTCTTT
TRBV27	TRBJ1-2	NA	NA	CASGRDYGYTF	TGTGCCAGCGGGAGGGACTATGGCTACACCTTC
TRBV5-4	TRBJ2-3	TRBD2	NA	CASSLIGRETDTQYF	TGTGCCAGCAGCTTGATCGGGAGGGAGACAGATACGCAGTATTTT
TRBV9	TRBJ2-1	NA	once	CASSVGLRNEQFF	TGTGCCAGCAGCGTAGGACTTCGCAATGAGCAGTTCTTC
TRBV2	TRBJ1-5	NA	NA	CASRLGLGNQPQHF	TGTGCCAGCAGACTTGGACTGGGGAATCAGCCCCAGCATTTT
TRBV4-1	TRBJ2-1	TRBD1	NA	CASSQPYRGVNNEQFF	TGCGCCAGCAGCCAACCTTACAGGGGCGTTAACAATGAGCAGTTCTTC
TRBV28	TRBJ2-1	NA	NA	CASSPSGTRDEQFF	TGTGCCAGCAGTCCCTCCGGGACTCGGGATGAGCAGTTCTTC
TRBV4-1	TRBJ1-5	TRBD1	NA	CASSPPGQGKNQPQHF	TGCGCCAGCAGCCCCCCCGGACAGGGGAAAAATCAGCCCCAGCATTTT
TRBV6-1	TRBJ2-1	TRBD2	NA	CASSVWAGGNNEQFF	TGTGCCAGCAGTGTTTGGGCGGGGGGCAACAATGAGCAGTTCTTC
TRBV27	TRBJ1-2	NA	NA	CASSVSHRYGYTF	TGTGCCAGCAGTGTATCCCACAGGTATGGCTACACCTTC
TRBV28	TRBJ2-7	NA	once	CASSYRGSWSQYF	TGTGCCAGCAGTTACCGTGGGTCCTGGAGTCAGTACTTC
TRBV13	TRBJ2-1	TRBD2	NA	CASSPRTSGRWPSYNEQFF	TGTGCCAGCAGCCCGCGGACTAGCGGGAGGTGGCCGTCCTACAATGAGCAGTTCTTC